This T cell receptor beta chain emerged from a study of blood T cell repertoires in COVID-19. Study as a whole: Samples came from the United States, Italy and Spain, spanning acute and convalescent COVID-19. T cells, B-cell-depleted T cells, or PBMCs provided the cDNA or gDNA that served as material.

Germline V gene data show CDR1 as SGHDT and CDR2 as YYEEEE. The CDR3 is 15 amino acids. The V and J ends lost 0 bases and 3 bases respectively, with 10 bases between them. Authors' methods: Estimates of nucleated cell counts were drawn from the amplification of reference gene primers. Clones were read by immunoSEQ multiplex PCR, and TCRdb kept only the in-frame ones, dropping some. That table gives V, J and clone size, and the DNA gave D and trimming. The repertoire includes roughly 260,000 clones, roughly 86% of them detected once, and 8.5% to 10% sits in the top ten. The material sequenced was peripheral blood. The TCR sequence derives from a man aged 35-49 years who had recovered from COVID-19. The rearrangement uses TRBV5-6 and TRBJ1-5, with D possibly being TRBD1 (5 bases). The CDR3 region has the DNA TGTGCCAGCAGCTTGGGGCAGGGTCCCAATCAGCCCCAGCATTTT. Protein product: CASSLGQGPNQPQHF.